The 11 T cell receptor beta chains listed next were all sequenced from one sample in a study of shared clonotypes between healthy human individuals. Naivety among CD8 cells was defined by CD45RO negativity and positive CCR7 selection, thereby excluding terminally differentiated effector memory CD45RA+ cells. The assay was immunoSEQ multiplex PCR, and TCRdb's table has in-frame clones only and misses some. This repertoire shows approximately 1.9 million clones, roughly 93% found once; its top ten account for approximately 1.7%. Sequences were obtained from naive CD8+ T cells from PBMCs. These receptors all stem from a man younger than 35 in good health. Some clones in this sample may be carry-over from other donors' samples.

The chain joins TRBV29-1 to TRBJ1-1; D might be TRBD1 (5 bases). Trimming took 7 bases from V and 5 from J, leaving 14 bases between them. The germline V gene has CDR1 SQVTM and CDR2 ANQGSEA. The CDR3 consists of 12 residues. The CDR3 sequence is CSDNRGGTEAFF. Written as DNA, the CDR3 is TGCAGCGACAACCGGGGGGGGACTGAAGCTTTCTTT.

The J gene is TRBJ2-3, the V gene TRBV11-2, with 10 bases matching TRBD1. CDR3 size: 16 residues. Per the germline V gene, CDR1 is SGHAT and CDR2 is FQNNGV. Trimming cost V 5 bases and J 0 bases; bases outside gene matches: 5. The CDR3: CASSIGQGVSTDTQYF. The CDR3 DNA reads as TGTGCCAGCAGCATAGGACAGGGGGTTAGCACAGATACGCAGTATTTT.

V and J are TRBV7-8 and TRBJ1-2; weak D call: TRBD1 (6 bases). This CDR3 region has 16 residues. Germline V gives CDR1 SGHVS, CDR2 FQNEAQ. Between the trimmed V and J ends, which lost 8 bases and 8 bases, there was a span of 27 bases. CDR3 bases: TGTGCCAGCTTGGAATTGCGGGCAGGGGTCTATGTCGGCTACACCTTC. It codes for CASLELRAGVYVGYTF.

The rearrangement links TRBV11-1 to TRBJ2-7; 8 bases match TRBD2. The length of the CDR3 is 14 residues. With V trimmed by 1 base and J by 3 bases, 2 bases remained unmatched. Germline-derived CDR1 and CDR2 are SGHAT and FQDESV (reference sequence). The CDR3 sequence: CASSLGLAYYEQYF. DNA of the CDR3: TGTGCCAGCAGCTTAGGACTAGCGTACTACGAGCAGTACTTC.

This clone has a handful of counts. A junction boundary mismatches the germline segment, possibly from a read error. This chain connects TRBV28 to TRBJ1-1, with 9 bases that match TRBD1. This CDR3 spans 16 amino acids. Germline values: CDR1 MDHEN, CDR2 SYDVKM. This CDR3 is CASSPATGGANAEAFF. CDR3 DNA sequence: TGTGCCAGCAGTCCCGCGACAGGGGGGGCGAACGCTGAAGCTTTCTTT.

The V call is TRBV6-5, the J call TRBJ1-5; D is unresolved. Trimming shortened V by 3 bases and J by 3 bases, and 12 bases separated the two germline ends. CDR3 size: 15 residues. Germline CDR1 and CDR2: MNHEY and SVGAGI. Written as DNA, the CDR3 is TGTGCCAGCAGTTATGTCCCCAGAGCCAATCAGCCCCAGCATTTT. Its translation is CASSYVPRANQPQHF.

This clone was picked up one time. This chain links TRBV28 with TRBJ2-3; the match to TRBD2 covers 8 bases. Per germline, CDR1 MDHEN and CDR2 SYDVKM. The CDR3 is 14 amino acids. Trimming took 5 bases from V and 4 from J; bases not matched to a gene: 5. In DNA, the CDR3 is TGTGCCAGCAGTCCCGCGACTAGCGCAGATACGCAGTATTTT. Translated: CASSPATSADTQYF.

The chain joins TRBV9 to TRBJ1-1, with a tentative D call TRBD1 (5 bases). The CDR3 has 15 amino acids. Germline CDR1 SGDLS, CDR2 YYNGEE. With 1 base removed from V and 1 base from J, the gap between germline ends came to 11 bases. Written as DNA, the CDR3 is TGTGCCAGCAGCGTATATCGGGGGGAGAACACTGAAGCTTTCTTT. Its protein product is CASSVYRGENTEAFF. The whole variable domain, remainder taken from reference TRBV9 and TRBJ1-1, is DSGVTQTPKHLITATGQRVTLRCSPRSGDLSVYWYQQSLDQGLQFLIQYYNGEERAKGNILERFSAQQFPDLHSELNLSSLELGDSALYFCASSVYRGENTEAFFGQGTRLTVV.

This chain joins TRBV28 and TRBJ2-1, with TRBD2 as a possible D gene (6 bases). V gave up 3 bases and J gave up 7 bases, with 16 bases separating them. The CDR3 contains 15 residues. Germline CDR1 MDHEN, CDR2 SYDVKM. CDR3 residues: CASSLRDSLSNEQFF. The CDR3 nucleotides read TGTGCCAGCAGTTTGCGGGATTCTTTGTCTAATGAGCAGTTCTTC. Looking up the rest from reference TRBV28 and TRBJ2-1 gives the full variable domain: DVKVTQSSRYLVKRTGEKVFLECVQDMDHENMFWYRQDPGLGLRLIYFSYDVKMKEKGDIPEGYSVSREKKERFSLILESASTNQTSMYLCASSLRDSLSNEQFFGPGTRLTVL.

The gene calls are TRBV7-9 and TRBJ2-5; 10 positions agree with TRBD1. This CDR3 comprises 14 residues. After removal of 4 bases from V and 11 bases from J, the junction contained 10 bases not matched to a gene. The germline V gene has CDR1 SEHNR and CDR2 FQNEAQ (reference sequence). This CDR3 is CASSSRQGAREQYF. Written as DNA, the CDR3 is TGTGCCAGCAGCTCCCGACAGGGGGCGAGGGAGCAGTACTTC.

This chain links TRBV4-3 with TRBJ2-3, with D unclear. Germline values: CDR1 LGHNA, CDR2 YSLEER. The CDR3 is 13 residues long. V lost 3 bases and J lost 1, with 5 bases in between. CDR3 DNA sequence: TGCGCCAGCAGCCATGACGGCACAGATACGCAGTATTTT. The encoded protein is CASSHDGTDTQYF.